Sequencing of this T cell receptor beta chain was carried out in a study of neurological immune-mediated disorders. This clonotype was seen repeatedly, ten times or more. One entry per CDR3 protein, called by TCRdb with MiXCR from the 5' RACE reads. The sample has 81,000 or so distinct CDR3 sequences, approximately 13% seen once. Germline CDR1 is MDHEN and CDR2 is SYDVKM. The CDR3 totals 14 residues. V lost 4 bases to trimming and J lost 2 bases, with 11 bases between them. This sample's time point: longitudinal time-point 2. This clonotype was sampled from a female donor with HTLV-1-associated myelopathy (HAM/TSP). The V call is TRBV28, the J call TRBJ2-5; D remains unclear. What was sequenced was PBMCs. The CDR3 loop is CASSSDIWQETQYF. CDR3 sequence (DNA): TGTGCCAGCAGTTCCGACATATGGCAAGAGACCCAGTACTTC.